This T cell receptor beta chain originates from a study of early T cells in non-severe SARS-CoV-2 infection (dated by TCRdb to the early 2020s). In terms of the full investigation: TCR sequencing used bulk RNA from unsorted whole blood, so alpha and beta chains could not be paired. Overall study outcomes, separate from this receptor: VDJdb matching was skewed toward anti-spike CD8 responses, so virus-specific expansions were likely underestimated and private and CD4 specificities were missed.

Trimming takes 1 base from V and 7 bases from J, and the germline ends sit 13 bases apart. The cysteine opens and the phenylalanine closes a CDR3 of 15 amino acids. CDR3 DNA only is kept here, 45 bases in frame from base 1. The CDR1 and CDR2 encoded by the germline V gene are LGHNA and YSLEER. Details on this clonotype: Its cognate antigen has yet to be identified. No base qualities exist here, and no much larger clone lies one base off it.

The study was a case-control design nested within a healthcare worker cohort in London, UK, with weekly nasopharyngeal swab PCR tests and blood sampling. Between 23 and 31 March 2020, the week of the UK lockdown, healthcare workers were enrolled and then followed up weekly for as long as 16 weeks. The library came from 5' RACE. Sequencing relied on a NextSeq 500. Unique molecular identifiers were attached to individual cDNA molecules in the TCR library protocol so that sequencing error and PCR bias could be corrected. Both TCR alpha and beta chains were sequenced, and tight co-correlation was observed between alpha and beta sequence abundances in each sample. The paper's processing steps were these. Decombinator V4 was used to perform V gene, J gene and CDR3 annotation of TCR sequences. TCRs were defined as expanded if a significant change between any two time points was detected under a Poisson model with p below 0.0001. Abundances of TCRs were expressed as counts per million after normalisation to the total number of TCRs sequenced in each sample. TRAV1-2 paired with TRAJ12, TRAJ20 or TRAJ33 defined MAIT TCRs, while TRAV10 paired with TRAJ18 defined iNKT TCRs. VDJdb, accessed 1 November 2021, was searched for CMV, EBV and SARS-CoV-2 annotated TCRs, with TCRs annotated for multiple antigens excluded. The public reads were quality trimmed at Q25 with fastp and then assembled into clones with MiXCR by TCRdb, keeping productive beta chains. Each CDR3 protein appears once, grouped with its most common genes and DNA. The V and J calls follow TCRdb's processing rather than the paper's. This sample holds some 96,000 distinct CDR3 sequences; approximately 15% were observed only once. The ten top clones hold 4.5% to 7% of the sample.

The sequence was collected from an adult who was a healthcare worker with PCR-confirmed SARS-CoV-2 infection or an uninfected control (not recorded which). The chain uses TRBV4-3 and TRBJ2-2; the D gene is possibly TRBD2, with 6 bases matching. Specimen: whole blood. The CDR3 region has the sequence CASSQGGLISGELFF. The nucleotide sequence reads TGCGCCAGCAGCCAAGGGGGACTGATCAGCGGGGAGCTGTTTTTT.